The clone carrying this T cell receptor beta chain was detected only once. Its target is not known. Quantitative molecular-barcoded 5'-RACE generated the TCR beta libraries. TCRdb reprocessed the 5' RACE reads with MiXCR, giving one entry per CDR3 protein. Among 150,000 to 200,000 distinct CDR3 sequences listed, over 10% were seen once. The source of the sample is a study of CD8 T cells in ankylosing spondylitis. Broader study findings: Blood of patients with ankylosing spondylitis appeared to be characterized by a TCR beta motif of eight highly homologous variants. Those disease-linked clones were CD8+; they were also relatively rare in peripheral blood. Certain motif variants had earlier appeared in reactive arthritis synovial fluid and blood.

Sequenced sample: blood, either unsorted or a sorted T cell fraction (not recorded which). The TCR comes from a female donor with ankylosing spondylitis or in good health (not recorded which).

The CDR3 DNA follows: TGCGCCAGCAGCTTCGGTCTAGCGGGAGGGCCAGGAGAGACCCAGTACTTC. Its translation is CASSFGLAGGPGETQYF. The chain recombines TRBV5-1 with TRBJ2-5; 12 bases map to TRBD2. From germline, CDR1 is SGHRS and CDR2 YFSETQ. This CDR3 has 17 residues. Germline trimming cut 2 bases from V and 4 bases from J; bases unmatched to any gene: 9.